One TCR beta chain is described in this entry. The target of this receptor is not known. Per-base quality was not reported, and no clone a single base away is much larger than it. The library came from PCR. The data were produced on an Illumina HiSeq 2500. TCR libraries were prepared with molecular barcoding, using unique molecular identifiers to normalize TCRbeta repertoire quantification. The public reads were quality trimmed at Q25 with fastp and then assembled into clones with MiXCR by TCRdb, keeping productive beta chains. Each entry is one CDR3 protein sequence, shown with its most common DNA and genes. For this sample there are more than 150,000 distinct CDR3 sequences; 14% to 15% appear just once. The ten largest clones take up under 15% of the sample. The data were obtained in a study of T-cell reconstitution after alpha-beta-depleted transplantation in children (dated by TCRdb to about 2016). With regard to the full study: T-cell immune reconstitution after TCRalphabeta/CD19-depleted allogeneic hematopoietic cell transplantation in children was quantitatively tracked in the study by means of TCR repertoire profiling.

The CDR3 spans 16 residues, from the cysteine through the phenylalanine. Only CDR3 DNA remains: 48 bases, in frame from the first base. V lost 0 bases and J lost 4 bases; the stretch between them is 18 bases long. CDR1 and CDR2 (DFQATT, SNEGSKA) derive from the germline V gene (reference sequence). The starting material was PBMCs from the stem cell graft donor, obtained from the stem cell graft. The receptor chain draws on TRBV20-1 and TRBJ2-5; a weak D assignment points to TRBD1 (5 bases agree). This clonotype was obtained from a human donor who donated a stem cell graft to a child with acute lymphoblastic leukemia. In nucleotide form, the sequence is TGCAGTGCTAGAGATGTCAAAGGGGTTTCTCTAGAGACCCAGTACTTC. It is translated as CSARDVKGVSLETQYF.